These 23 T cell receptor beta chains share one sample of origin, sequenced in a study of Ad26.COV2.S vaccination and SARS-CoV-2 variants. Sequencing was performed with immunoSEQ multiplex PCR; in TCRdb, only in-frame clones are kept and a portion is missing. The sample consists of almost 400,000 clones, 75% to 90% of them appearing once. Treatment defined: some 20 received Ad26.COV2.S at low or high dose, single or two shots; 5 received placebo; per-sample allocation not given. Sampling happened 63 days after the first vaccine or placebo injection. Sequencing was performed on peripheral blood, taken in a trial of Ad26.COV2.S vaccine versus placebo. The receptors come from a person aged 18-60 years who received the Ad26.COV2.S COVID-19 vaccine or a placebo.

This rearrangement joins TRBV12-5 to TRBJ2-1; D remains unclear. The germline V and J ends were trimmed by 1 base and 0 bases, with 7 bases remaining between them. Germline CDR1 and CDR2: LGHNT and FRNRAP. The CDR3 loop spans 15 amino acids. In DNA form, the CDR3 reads TGTGCTAGTGGTTTGGGGCAGTCCTCCTACAATGAGCAGTTCTTC. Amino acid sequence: CASGLGQSSYNEQFF.

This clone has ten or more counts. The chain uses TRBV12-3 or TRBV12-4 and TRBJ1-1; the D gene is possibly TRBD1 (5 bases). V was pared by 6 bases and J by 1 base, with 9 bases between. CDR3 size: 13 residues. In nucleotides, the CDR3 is TGTGCCAGCAGCACAGGACGGAACACTGAAGCTTTCTTT. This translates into CASSTGRNTEAFF.

The CDR3 DNA is TGTGCCAGCAGCCGGACAGCTTCCAATCAGCCCCAGCATTTT. Its protein product is CASSRTASNQPQHF. The chain recombines TRBV28 with TRBJ1-5, with D possibly matching TRBD1 (6 bases). Trimming left V 6 bases short and J 3 bases short, with 12 bases between. Germline loops: CDR1 MDHEN, CDR2 SYDVKM. The CDR3 totals 14 residues.

The CDR3 DNA reads TGTGCCAGCAGCTTAGTCCAGGGGGTGTCCTACGAGCAGTACTTC. This sequence encodes CASSLVQGVSYEQYF. J is TRBJ2-7 and V is TRBV7-8; TRBD1 matches 7 bases. CDR3 length equals 15 residues. Germline values: CDR1 SGHVS, CDR2 FQNEAQ. Trimming took 1 base from V and 1 from J; bases not matched to a gene: 4. The whole variable domain, remainder taken from reference TRBV7-8 and TRBJ2-7, is GAGVSQSPRYKVAKRGQDVALRCDPISGHVSLFWYQQALGQGPEFLTYFQNEAQLDKSGLPSDRFFAERPEGSVSTLKIQRTQQEDSAVYLCASSLVQGVSYEQYFGPGTRLTVT.

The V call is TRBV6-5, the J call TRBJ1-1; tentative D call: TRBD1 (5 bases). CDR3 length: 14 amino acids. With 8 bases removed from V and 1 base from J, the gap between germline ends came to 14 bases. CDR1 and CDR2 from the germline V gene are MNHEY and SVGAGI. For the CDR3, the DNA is TGTGCCAGCGATTTAGCGAGGGGGAACACTGAAGCTTTCTTT. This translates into CASDLARGNTEAFF.

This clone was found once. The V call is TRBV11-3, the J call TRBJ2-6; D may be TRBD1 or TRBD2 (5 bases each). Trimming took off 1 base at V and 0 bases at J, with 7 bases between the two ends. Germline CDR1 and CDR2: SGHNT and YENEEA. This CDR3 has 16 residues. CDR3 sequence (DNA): TGTGCCAGCAGCTTAGGGGGACCCTCTGGGGCCAACGTCCTGACTTTC. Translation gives CASSLGGPSGANVLTF.

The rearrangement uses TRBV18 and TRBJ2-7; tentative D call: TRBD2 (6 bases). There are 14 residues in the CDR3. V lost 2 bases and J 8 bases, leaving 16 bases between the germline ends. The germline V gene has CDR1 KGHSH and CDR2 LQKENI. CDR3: CASSPGGNRGKQYF. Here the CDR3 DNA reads TGTGCCAGCTCACCAGGCGGGAATCGCGGGAAGCAGTACTTC. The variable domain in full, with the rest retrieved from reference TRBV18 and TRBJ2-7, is NAGVMQNPRHLVRRRGQEARLRCSPMKGHSHVYWYRQLPEEGLKFMVYLQKENIIDESGMPKERFSAEFPKEGPSILRIQQVVRGDSAAYFCASSPGGNRGKQYFGPGTRLTVT.

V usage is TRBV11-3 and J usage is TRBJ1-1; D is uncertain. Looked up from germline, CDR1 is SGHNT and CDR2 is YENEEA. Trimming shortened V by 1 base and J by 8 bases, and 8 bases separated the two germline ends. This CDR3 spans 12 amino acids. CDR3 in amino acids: CASSLGLTEAFF. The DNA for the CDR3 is TGTGCCAGCAGCTTAGGTCTTACCGAAGCTTTCTTT.

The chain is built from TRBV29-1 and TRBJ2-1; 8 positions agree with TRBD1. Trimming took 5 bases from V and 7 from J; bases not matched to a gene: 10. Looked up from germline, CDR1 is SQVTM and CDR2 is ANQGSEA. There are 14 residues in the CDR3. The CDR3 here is CSVPGQGARNEQFF. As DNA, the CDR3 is TGCAGCGTTCCAGGACAGGGAGCGAGGAATGAGCAGTTCTTC.

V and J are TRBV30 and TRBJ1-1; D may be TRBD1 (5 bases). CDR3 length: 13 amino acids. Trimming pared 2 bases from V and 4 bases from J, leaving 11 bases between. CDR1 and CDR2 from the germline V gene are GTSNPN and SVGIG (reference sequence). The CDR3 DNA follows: TGTGCCTGGAGTTATACAGGCTCCACTGAAGCTTTCTTT. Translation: CAWSYTGSTEAFF.

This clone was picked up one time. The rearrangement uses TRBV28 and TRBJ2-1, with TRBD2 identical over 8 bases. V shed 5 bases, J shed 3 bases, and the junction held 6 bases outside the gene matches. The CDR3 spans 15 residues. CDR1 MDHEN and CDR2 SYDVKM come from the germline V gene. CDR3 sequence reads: CASSPLSGIYNEQFF. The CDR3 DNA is TGTGCCAGCAGTCCCCTTAGCGGGATCTACAATGAGCAGTTCTTC.

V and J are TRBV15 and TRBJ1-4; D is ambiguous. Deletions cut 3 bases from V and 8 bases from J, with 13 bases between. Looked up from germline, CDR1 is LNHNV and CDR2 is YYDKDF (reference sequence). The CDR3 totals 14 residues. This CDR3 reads CATSRTQVLEKLFF. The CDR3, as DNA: TGTGCCACCAGCAGGACTCAGGTGTTAGAAAAACTGTTTTTT.

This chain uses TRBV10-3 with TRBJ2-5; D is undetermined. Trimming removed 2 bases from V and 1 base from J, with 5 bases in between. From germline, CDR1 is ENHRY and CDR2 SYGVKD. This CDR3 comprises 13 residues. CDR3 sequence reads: CAISEGAQETQYF. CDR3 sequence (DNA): TGTGCCATCAGTGAGGGAGCCCAAGAGACCCAGTACTTC.

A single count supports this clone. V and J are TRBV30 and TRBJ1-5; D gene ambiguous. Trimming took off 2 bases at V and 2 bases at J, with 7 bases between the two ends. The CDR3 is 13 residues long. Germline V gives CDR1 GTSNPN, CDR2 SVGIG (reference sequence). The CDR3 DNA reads TGTGCCTGGAGTCTCGCGGGCAATCAGCCCCAGCATTTT. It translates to CAWSLAGNQPQHF.

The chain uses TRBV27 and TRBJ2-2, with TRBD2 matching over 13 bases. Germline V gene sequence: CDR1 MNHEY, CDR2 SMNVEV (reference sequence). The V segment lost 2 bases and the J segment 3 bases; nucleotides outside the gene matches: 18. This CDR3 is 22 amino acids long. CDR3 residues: CASSLRLAGGLAGAWDTGELFF. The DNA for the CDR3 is TGTGCCAGCAGTTTAAGGTTGGCGGGCGGACTAGCGGGAGCCTGGGACACCGGGGAGCTGTTTTTT.

CDR3 nucleotides: TGTGCCACCAGTGATTCCGGGGGACAGGGGGGCTACACCTTC. Translated: CATSDSGGQGGYTF. The chain couples TRBV24-1 to TRBJ1-2, with TRBD1 identical over 10 bases. Germline V lookup: CDR1 KGHDR, CDR2 SFDVKD. With V trimmed by 2 bases and J by 8 bases, 4 bases remained unmatched. CDR3 size: 14 residues.

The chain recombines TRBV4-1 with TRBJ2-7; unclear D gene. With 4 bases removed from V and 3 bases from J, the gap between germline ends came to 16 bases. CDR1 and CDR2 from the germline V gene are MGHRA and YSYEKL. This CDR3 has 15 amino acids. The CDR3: CASSLLARVDYEQYF. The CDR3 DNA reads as TGCGCCAGCAGCCTACTGGCCCGGGTAGACTACGAGCAGTACTTC.

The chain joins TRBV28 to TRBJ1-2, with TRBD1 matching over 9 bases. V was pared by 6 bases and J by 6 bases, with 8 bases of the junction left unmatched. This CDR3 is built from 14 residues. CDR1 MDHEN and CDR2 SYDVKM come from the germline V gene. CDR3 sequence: CASSYRRDRDGYTF. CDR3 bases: TGTGCCAGCAGCTATCGCCGGGACAGGGATGGCTACACCTTC.

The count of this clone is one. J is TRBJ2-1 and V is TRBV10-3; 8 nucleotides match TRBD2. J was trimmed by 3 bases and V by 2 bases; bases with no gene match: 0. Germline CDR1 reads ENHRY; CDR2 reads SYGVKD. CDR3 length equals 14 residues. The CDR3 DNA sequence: TGTGCCATCAGTGAGCGGGAGGGCTACAATGAGCAGTTCTTC. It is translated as CAISEREGYNEQFF.

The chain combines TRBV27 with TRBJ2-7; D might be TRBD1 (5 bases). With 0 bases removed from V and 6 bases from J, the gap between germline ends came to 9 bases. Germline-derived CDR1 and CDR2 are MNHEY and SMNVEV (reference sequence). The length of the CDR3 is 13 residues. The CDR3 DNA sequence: TGTGCCAGCAGTTTATCTAGGGGTGCCGAGCAGTACTTC. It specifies CASSLSRGAEQYF.

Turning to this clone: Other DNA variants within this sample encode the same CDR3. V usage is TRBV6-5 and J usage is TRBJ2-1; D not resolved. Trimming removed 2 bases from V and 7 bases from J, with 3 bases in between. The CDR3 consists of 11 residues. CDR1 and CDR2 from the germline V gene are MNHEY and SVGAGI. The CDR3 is CASSYLNEQFF. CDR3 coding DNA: TGTGCCAGCAGTTACCTAAATGAGCAGTTCTTC.

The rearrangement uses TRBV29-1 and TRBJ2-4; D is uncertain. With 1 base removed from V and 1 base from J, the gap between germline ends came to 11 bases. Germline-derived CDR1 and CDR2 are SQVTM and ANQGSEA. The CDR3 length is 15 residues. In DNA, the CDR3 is TGCAGCGTTGAAGGGGTAGGAACGGCCAAAAACATTCAGTACTTC. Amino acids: CSVEGVGTAKNIQYF.

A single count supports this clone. CDR3 nucleotides: TGTGCCAGCAGCCTTCGGGGTTACGAGCAGTACTTC. Encoded protein: CASSLRGYEQYF. This sequence joins TRBV3-1 (or the pseudogene TRBV3-2) and TRBJ2-7, with D perhaps matching TRBD2 (5 bases). V was clipped by 4 bases and J by 4 bases, with 8 bases between them. Germline CDR1 LGHDT, CDR2 YNNKEL (reference sequence). The CDR3 spans 12 residues.